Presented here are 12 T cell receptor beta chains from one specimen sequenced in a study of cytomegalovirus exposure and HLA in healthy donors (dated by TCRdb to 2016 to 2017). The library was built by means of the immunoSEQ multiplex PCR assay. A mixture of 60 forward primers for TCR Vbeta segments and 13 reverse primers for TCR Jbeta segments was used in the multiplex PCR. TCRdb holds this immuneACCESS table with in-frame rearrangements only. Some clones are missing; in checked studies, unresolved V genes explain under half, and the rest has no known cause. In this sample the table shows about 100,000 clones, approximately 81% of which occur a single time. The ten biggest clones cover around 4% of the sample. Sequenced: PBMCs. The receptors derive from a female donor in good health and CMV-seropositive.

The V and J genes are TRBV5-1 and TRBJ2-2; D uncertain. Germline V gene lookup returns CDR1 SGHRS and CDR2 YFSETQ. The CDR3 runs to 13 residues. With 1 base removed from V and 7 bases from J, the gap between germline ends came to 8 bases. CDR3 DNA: TGCGCCAGCAGCTTGCCAGTAATCGGGGAGCTGTTTTTT. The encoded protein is CASSLPVIGELFF.

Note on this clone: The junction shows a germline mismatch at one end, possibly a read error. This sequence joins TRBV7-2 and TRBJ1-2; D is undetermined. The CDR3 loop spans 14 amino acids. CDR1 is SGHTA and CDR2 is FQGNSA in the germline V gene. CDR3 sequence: CASSRTPGDYGYTF. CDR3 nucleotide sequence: TGTGCCAGCAGCCGGACCCCGGGCGACTACGGCTACACCTTC.

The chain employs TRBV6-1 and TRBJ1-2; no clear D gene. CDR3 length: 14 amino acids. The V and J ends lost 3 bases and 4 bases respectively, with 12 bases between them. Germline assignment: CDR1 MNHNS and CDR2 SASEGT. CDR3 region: CASSDRARGYGYTF. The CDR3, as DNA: TGTGCCAGCAGTGATCGGGCTCGGGGCTATGGCTACACCTTC.

In nucleotides, the CDR3 is TGCGCCAGCAGCTCCGGACTAGCGGGAGGTCATGAGCAGTTCTTC. The encoded protein is CASSSGLAGGHEQFF. The J gene is TRBJ2-1, the V gene TRBV5-1; TRBD2 agrees at 14 bases. Trimming at V came to 3 bases and at J to 8 bases, leaving 4 bases not matched to a gene. Germline assignment: CDR1 SGHRS and CDR2 YFSETQ. The CDR3 sequence is 15 residues long.

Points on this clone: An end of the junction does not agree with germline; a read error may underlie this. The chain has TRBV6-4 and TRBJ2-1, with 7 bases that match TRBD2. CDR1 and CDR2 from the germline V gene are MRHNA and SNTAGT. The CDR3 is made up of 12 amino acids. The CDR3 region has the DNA TGTGCCAGCACCAACGACGGGGGAGGGGCGGTCTTC. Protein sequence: CASTNDGGGAVF.

CDR3 in amino acids: CASSLIQEGGYTF. The CDR3 DNA follows: TGTGCCAGCAGCTTAATTCAGGAGGGTGGCTACACCTTC. The chain uses TRBV7-8 and TRBJ1-2; D unresolved. Germline CDR1 reads SGHVS; CDR2 reads FQNEAQ. CDR3 size: 13 residues. V was cut by 2 bases and J by 7 bases, with 11 bases left in between.

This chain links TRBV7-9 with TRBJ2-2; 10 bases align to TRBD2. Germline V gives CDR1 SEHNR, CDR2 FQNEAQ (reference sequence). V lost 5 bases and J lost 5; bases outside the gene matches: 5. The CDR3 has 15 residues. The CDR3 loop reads CASSPPGLATGELFF. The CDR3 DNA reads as TGTGCCAGCAGCCCACCGGGACTAGCGACCGGGGAGCTGTTTTTT.

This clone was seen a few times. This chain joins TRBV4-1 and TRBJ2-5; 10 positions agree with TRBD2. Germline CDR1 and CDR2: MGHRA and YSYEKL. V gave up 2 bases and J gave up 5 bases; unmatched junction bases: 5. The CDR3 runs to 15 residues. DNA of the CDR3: TGCGCCAGCAGCCAATTAGCGGGGGGCTTGGAGACCCAGTACTTC. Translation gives CASSQLAGGLETQYF.

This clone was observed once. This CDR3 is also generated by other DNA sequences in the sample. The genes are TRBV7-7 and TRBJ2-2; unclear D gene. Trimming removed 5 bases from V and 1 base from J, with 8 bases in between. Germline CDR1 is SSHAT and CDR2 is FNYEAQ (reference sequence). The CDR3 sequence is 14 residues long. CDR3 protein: CASSLTGNTGELFF. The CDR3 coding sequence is TGTGCCAGCAGCCTCACCGGGAACACCGGGGAGCTGTTTTTT.

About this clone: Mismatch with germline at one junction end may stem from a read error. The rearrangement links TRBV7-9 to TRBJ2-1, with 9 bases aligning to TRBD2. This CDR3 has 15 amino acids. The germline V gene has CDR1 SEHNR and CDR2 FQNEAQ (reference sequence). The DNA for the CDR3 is TGTTCCAGCAGCAACCGCGGGAGGGCCTACAATGAGCAGTTCTTC. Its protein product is CSSSNRGRAYNEQFF.

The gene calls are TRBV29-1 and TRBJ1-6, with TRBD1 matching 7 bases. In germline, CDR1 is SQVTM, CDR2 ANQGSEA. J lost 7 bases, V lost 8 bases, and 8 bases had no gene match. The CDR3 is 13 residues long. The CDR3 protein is CSCKQGWNSPLHF. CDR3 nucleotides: TGCAGCTGTAAACAGGGGTGGAATTCACCCCTCCACTTT.

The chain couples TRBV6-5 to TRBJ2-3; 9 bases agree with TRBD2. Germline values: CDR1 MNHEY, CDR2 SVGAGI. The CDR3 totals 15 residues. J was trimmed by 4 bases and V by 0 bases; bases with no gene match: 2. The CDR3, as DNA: TGTGCCAGCAGTTACTCCTTAGCGGGAGCAGATACGCAGTATTTT. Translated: CASSYSLAGADTQYF.